The 8 T cell receptor beta chains in this list originate from one sample, sequenced in a study of CD8 T cells in Susac syndrome. When the RNA was reverse transcribed, random hexamers were used with an input of roughly 0.45 to 1 ug. TCRdb called the immunoSEQ multiplex PCR reads again in MiXCR, with one record for every CDR3 protein. The sample has just over 150,000 distinct CDR3 sequences, about 95% seen once; the top ten hold 0.14% to 0.15%. The sequenced sample consisted of CD8+ T cells from PBMCs. These receptors were collected from a human donor with multiple sclerosis.

V usage is TRBV29-1 and J usage is TRBJ1-2; D is unclear. Looked up from germline, CDR1 is SQVTM and CDR2 is ANQGSEA. The V gene lost 7 bases and the J gene lost 5 bases, with 17 bases spanning the gap. The CDR3 is 13 amino acids. Written as DNA, the CDR3 is TGCAGCGCCATGCAAATTGAGGCGTATGGCTACACCTTC. It translates to CSAMQIEAYGYTF.

The chain has TRBV7-9 and TRBJ2-3, with 8 bases identical to TRBD2. V shed 5 bases and J 6 bases; nucleotides not matched to a gene: 1. CDR1 and CDR2 (germline): SEHNR, FQNEAQ (reference sequence). This CDR3 is built from 12 residues. Written as DNA, the CDR3 is TGTGCCAGCAGCCGGGGGGGCGATACGCAGTATTTT. Protein sequence: CASSRGGDTQYF.

V is TRBV7-8 and J is TRBJ1-2; D ambiguous. The V end lost 0 bases, the J end lost 8 bases, and 10 bases lay between the germline ends. CDR3 length equals 13 residues. Germline V CDR1 and CDR2: SGHVS, FQNEAQ. The CDR3 DNA follows: TGTGCCAGCAGCTTAGCAGCCGTAGAAGGCTACACCTTC. This encodes CASSLAAVEGYTF.

The V call is TRBV27, the J call TRBJ1-2; D remains ambiguous. Germline CDR1 MNHEY, CDR2 SMNVEV (reference sequence). This CDR3 region has 12 residues. V gave up 2 bases and J gave up 4 bases, with 5 bases separating them. The CDR3 sequence: CASSLPGYGYTF. For the CDR3, the DNA is TGTGCCAGCAGTTTACCGGGCTATGGCTACACCTTC.

The genes are TRBV30 and TRBJ1-2, with D perhaps TRBD1 (6 bases). Per the germline V gene, CDR1 is GTSNPN and CDR2 is SVGIG (reference sequence). V was pared by 4 bases and J by 4 bases, with 31 bases between. CDR3 length equals 19 residues. In DNA form, the CDR3 reads TGTGCCTGGACCCAAACGACCCCTCCCAACAGGGTACGCGGCTATGGCTACACCTTC. It encodes CAWTQTTPPNRVRGYGYTF.

For the CDR3, the DNA is TGTGCCAGCAGTTTCAGGGGGCATAACGAGCAGTACTTC. Amino acids: CASSFRGHNEQYF. The chain couples TRBV6-1 to TRBJ2-7; 8 bases match TRBD1. Looked up from germline, CDR1 is MNHNS and CDR2 is SASEGT. The CDR3 totals 13 residues. V was pared by 5 bases and J by 5 bases, with 5 bases of the junction left unmatched.

The rearrangement joins TRBV7-2 to TRBJ1-6; no clear D gene. The V gene's germline CDR1 is SGHTA and CDR2 FQGNSA. CDR3 length: 13 residues. Deletions cut 3 bases from V and 7 bases from J, with 7 bases between. CDR3 sequence: CASSLTANSPLHF. CDR3 sequence (DNA): TGTGCCAGCAGCTTGACTGCGAATTCACCCCTCCACTTT.

The rearrangement uses TRBV29-1 and TRBJ1-1; D unresolved. Germline CDR1 reads SQVTM; CDR2 reads ANQGSEA. The CDR3 is 12 amino acids. Trimming shortened V by 2 bases and J by 6 bases, and 10 bases separated the two germline ends. The CDR3 here is CSVESIVPEAFF. As DNA, the CDR3 is TGCAGCGTTGAAAGTATAGTACCTGAAGCTTTCTTT.